A single sample gave rise to the 18 T cell receptor beta chains below, sequenced in a study of shared clonotypes between healthy human individuals (dated by TCRdb to 2019 to 2021). The library was prepared using the immunoSEQ multiplex PCR assay. What TCRdb holds here is the immuneACCESS table cut down to in-frame rearrangements. Part of the clones is not present; checked against another copy, under half of the missing clones reflect an unresolved V gene, and the others are unexplained. This sample comprises about 1 million clones, about 76% of them detected only once. The top ten clones comprise 1.4% of the sample. The sequencing input was memory CD4+ T cells sorted from blood. The cell subset or site label on this specimen signifies: CD45RA-negative fraction. The source is a young man in good health.

Worth noting for this clone: Other DNA variants within this sample encode the same CDR3. This chain links TRBV5-1 with TRBJ2-7; 9 nucleotides match TRBD2. This CDR3 has 13 amino acids. The germline CDR1 and CDR2 sequences are SGHRS and YFSETQ. The V gene end was trimmed by 5 bases and the J gene end by 2 bases; junction bases not matched to a gene: 2. As DNA, the CDR3 is TGCGCCAGCAGGACTAGCGGAACCTACGAGCAGTACTTC. It yields the protein CASRTSGTYEQYF.

The J gene is TRBJ1-2, the V gene TRBV2; D gene unclear. V was clipped by 3 bases and J by 4 bases, with 21 bases between them. The CDR3 has 17 residues. Germline V CDR1 and CDR2: SNHLY, FYNNEI. CDR3: CASSERVMTAYLYGYTF. The CDR3 DNA follows: TGTGCCAGCAGTGAGCGGGTTATGACTGCTTACCTCTATGGCTACACCTTC.

The V and J genes are TRBV9 and TRBJ2-3, with 14 bases identical to TRBD2. CDR3 length equals 15 residues. In germline, CDR1 is SGDLS, CDR2 YYNGEE. The ends lost 3 bases at V and 8 bases at J; junction bases unmatched: 5. CDR3 sequence: CASSAGTSGSSTQYF. As DNA, the CDR3 is TGTGCCAGCAGCGCCGGGACTAGCGGGAGTTCTACGCAGTATTTT.

The chain joins TRBV7-8 to TRBJ2-5, with 8 bases fitting TRBD2. The V segment lost 6 bases and the J segment 1 base; nucleotides outside the gene matches: 7. Germline CDR1 is SGHVS and CDR2 is FQNEAQ. The CDR3 has 15 residues. The CDR3 is CASRDSGAGQETQYF. The CDR3 DNA sequence: TGTGCCAGCAGGGATAGCGGGGCCGGCCAAGAGACCCAGTACTTC. The full variable domain, in which reference TRBV7-8 and TRBJ2-5 provide the parts outside the CDR3, is GAGVSQSPRYKVAKRGQDVALRCDPISGHVSLFWYQQALGQGPEFLTYFQNEAQLDKSGLPSDRFFAERPEGSVSTLKIQRTQQEDSAVYLCASRDSGAGQETQYFGPGTRLLVL.

This clone was detected a few times. The CDR3 DNA sequence: TGTGCCATCAGTGAGTCAGGGATCCCCTACGAGCAGTACTTC. Translated: CAISESGIPYEQYF. The V call is TRBV10-3, the J call TRBJ2-7; D uncertain. V was trimmed by 0 bases and J by 2 bases, leaving 8 bases between them. CDR3 size: 14 residues. Germline V CDR1 and CDR2: ENHRY, SYGVKD.

The chain carries TRBV5-1 and TRBJ1-4; 8 nucleotides align to TRBD1. This CDR3 is built from 17 residues. The junction had 16 bases not matched to a gene; V was cut back by 4 bases and J by 8 bases. From germline, CDR1 is SGHRS and CDR2 YFSETQ. CDR3 DNA: TGCGCCAGCAGCCCCCGACCTGACAGGGGAGGGGGAGAAAAACTGTTTTTT. This sequence encodes CASSPRPDRGGGEKLFF. Drawing the rest from reference TRBV5-1 and TRBJ1-4, the complete variable domain is KAGVTQTPRYLIKTRGQQVTLSCSPISGHRSVSWYQQTPGQGLQFLFEYFSETQRNKGNFPGRFSGRQFSNSRSEMNVSTLELGDSALYLCASSPRPDRGGGEKLFFGSGTQLSVL.

This rearrangement joins TRBV11-1 to TRBJ2-5; a weak D match, TRBD2 (6 bases). Germline V lookup: CDR1 SGHAT, CDR2 FQDESV (reference sequence). The CDR3 sequence is 14 residues long. Trimming left V 3 bases short and J 5 bases short, with 13 bases between. CDR3 in DNA: TGTGCCAGCAGCTTCGCAGGGAGGTTGGAGACCCAGTACTTC. It translates to CASSFAGRLETQYF.

The V and J genes are TRBV9 and TRBJ2-3, with no clear D. V was cut by 3 bases and J by 2 bases, with 13 bases left in between. Germline V CDR1 and CDR2: SGDLS, YYNGEE. The length of the CDR3 is 15 residues. This CDR3 is CASSEERVHTDTQYF. CDR3 bases: TGTGCCAGCAGCGAAGAACGGGTACACACAGATACGCAGTATTTT.

The chain combines TRBV5-4 with TRBJ2-1; 9 bases are a match to TRBD2. V lost 4 bases and J lost 6; bases outside the gene matches: 5. This CDR3 is 14 amino acids long. The germline CDR1 and CDR2 sequences are SGHNT and YYREEE (reference sequence). The DNA for the CDR3 is TGTGCCAGCAGCCAAGGACTAGCGCTCAATGAGCAGTTCTTC. Its protein product is CASSQGLALNEQFF.

This clone was seen once. The chain is built from TRBV19 and TRBJ2-1, with D perhaps matching TRBD1 or TRBD2 (5 bases each). The CDR3 is 15 amino acids. V shed 5 bases and J shed 4 bases, with 15 bases lying between them. Germline values: CDR1 LNHDA, CDR2 SQIVND (reference sequence). The DNA of the CDR3 is TGTGCCAGTAGTCCTCCCGGGACCCCTTACAATGAGCAGTTCTTC. Protein product: CASSPPGTPYNEQFF.

The rearrangement joins TRBV21-1 to TRBJ2-3; the table gives TRBD2 as D, unverified against the DNA. TRBV21-1 has pseudogene status. This CDR3 is built from 16 residues. The CDR3 DNA reads as TGTGCCAGCAGCAAAGTACGGGTTACGTCCACAGATACGCAGTATTTT. Translating it yields CASSKVRVTSTDTQYF.

This sequence joins TRBV6-1 and TRBJ1-1, with 9 positions matching TRBD1. The CDR3 loop spans 15 amino acids. Germline V gene lookup returns CDR1 MNHNS and CDR2 SASEGT. With 5 bases clipped from V and 6 bases from J, the junction kept 10 bases outside the gene matches. CDR3 sequence: CASSRSDRGAAEAFF. The CDR3 nucleotides read TGTGCCAGCAGTCGATCTGACAGGGGGGCTGCTGAAGCTTTCTTT.

The genes are TRBV6-6 and TRBJ2-5; no reliable D call. Germline V CDR1 and CDR2: MNHNY, SVGAGI (reference sequence). The CDR3 is made up of 15 amino acids. Trimming shortened V by 6 bases and J by 5 bases, and 19 bases separated the two germline ends. The CDR3 coding sequence is TGTGCCAGCAGCCACGGGCAGGCCGGTGGGGAGACCCAGTACTTC. It is translated as CASSHGQAGGETQYF.

With respect to this clone: At the DNA level, this CDR3 is encoded by other sequences in the same sample as well. The chain carries TRBV6-5 and TRBJ1-6; unclear D gene. This CDR3 spans 16 amino acids. Germline V gene sequence: CDR1 MNHEY, CDR2 SVGAGI. Trimming pared 4 bases from V and 0 bases from J, leaving 10 bases between. As DNA, the CDR3 is TGTGCCAGCAGTTCAACGCGGAGCTCCTATAATTCACCCCTCCACTTT. It encodes CASSSTRSSYNSPLHF.

This sequence joins TRBV27 and TRBJ2-3; the D is unclear. Trimming left V 3 bases short and J 1 base short, with 8 bases between. The CDR3 runs 14 residues. From germline, CDR1 is MNHEY and CDR2 SMNVEV (reference sequence). The CDR3 bases are TGTGCCAGCAGTTTGTACAGAGGCACAGATACGCAGTATTTT. Its translation is CASSLYRGTDTQYF.

V is TRBV19 and J is TRBJ1-1; the D is unclear. Between the trimmed V and J ends, which lost 5 bases and 7 bases, there was a span of 17 bases. The CDR3 is 14 amino acids. The germline V gene encodes CDR1 LNHDA and CDR2 SQIVND (reference sequence). The CDR3 sequence is CASSLRGTYDEAFF. CDR3 in DNA: TGTGCCAGTAGTCTCCGGGGTACCTACGATGAAGCTTTCTTT.

CDR3 sequence reads: CASSSPGTGGSEQYF. The DNA of the CDR3 is TGCGCCAGCAGCTCCCCCGGGACAGGGGGAAGCGAGCAGTACTTC. V is TRBV5-1 and J is TRBJ2-7; 11 nucleotides align to TRBD1. CDR1 and CDR2 (germline): SGHRS, YFSETQ. The CDR3 is 15 residues long. J was trimmed by 6 bases and V by 3 bases; bases with no gene match: 8.

The genes are TRBV5-5 and TRBJ2-5; D might be TRBD1 or TRBD2, each matching 5 bases. The CDR3 covers 14 residues. Germline V gene sequence: CDR1 SGHKS, CDR2 YYEKEE (reference sequence). Deletions cut 4 bases from V and 1 base from J, with 11 bases between. CDR3 sequence reads: CASSVGDRQETQYF. The CDR3 DNA reads as TGTGCCAGCAGCGTCGGGGACCGCCAAGAGACCCAGTACTTC.